This TCR beta chain is from a study of T cells in Graves' hyperthyroidism and ophthalmopathy. Turning to the study itself: Before treatment of any kind, peripheral blood was taken at initial diagnosis.

This clonotype was detected only a few times. Its antigen is as yet unknown. V lost 0 bases, J lost 1 base, and 16 bases lay in between. This CDR3 has 17 amino acids. Germline CDR1 is SGHDT and CDR2 is YYEEEE. Across 18 months, stable Graves' hyperthyroidism was marked by no progression to ophthalmopathy. Study findings and constraints: Most clonotypes that expanded in the thyroid above 0.001 also showed up in blood.

There were TCR beta CDR3 regions amplified from RNA transcripts. A first-round RT-PCR of the TCR CDR3 used the HTBI primer set. TCRdb re-derived calls from the multiplex PCR reads in MiXCR, one entry per CDR3 protein. The data show about 200,000 distinct CDR3 sequences, with around 19% seen just once and about 41% held by the top ten. The chain is built from TRBV5-6 and TRBJ2-5, with D hard to call. This clonotype originated in a man aged 35-49 years with Graves' hyperthyroidism. The source material was blood. CDR3 sequence reads: CASSLGRHLGPQETQYF. In DNA, the CDR3 is TGTGCCAGCAGCTTGGGACGCCACCTCGGGCCCCAAGAGACCCAGTACTTC.